This T cell receptor (beta chain) emerged from a study of blood T cell repertoires in COVID-19. Overall study: Whether acute or convalescent, the COVID-19 samples came from the United States, Italy and Spain.

J gave up 9 bases and V 0 bases, and 13 bases lay outside the gene matches. In germline, CDR1 is SGHDN, CDR2 FVKESK. The CDR3 totals 17 residues. As originally analysed: Counts of nucleated cells, estimated from reference gene primer amplification, were obtained. This table comes from immunoSEQ multiplex PCR, and its TCRdb copy is limited to in-frame clones, with some not included. From that table come the V and J calls and clone size; the DNA was used to work out D and trimming. The sample holds roughly 150,000 clones, 75% to 85% seen once. In its sample, this clone was seen once. Sequenced input: peripheral blood. The clonotype originates from a man in his fifties or sixties with acute or convalescent COVID-19. V gene TRBV14 combines with J gene TRBJ1-4, with TRBD1 identical over 7 bases. CDR3 region: CASSQDLPGTVQKKLFF. CDR3 DNA: TGTGCCAGCAGCCAAGATCTCCCCGGGACAGTCCAGAAAAAACTGTTTTTT.